This T cell receptor (beta chain) is drawn from a study of regulatory T cells in long-lasting Graves disease (dated by TCRdb to about 2021). Notes on the research overall: In the newly diagnosed Graves' disease group, patients had been taking antithyroid drugs for less than 3 months. Peripheral blood TCR sequencing and RNA sequencing compared persistent Graves' disease patients with newly diagnosed Graves' disease patients. The study was conducted in China and was registered as a clinical trial. A total of roughly 35 samples were covered by TCR sequencing, comprising some 13 persistent and approximately 20 newly diagnosed Graves' disease patients. What the study reported, not specific to this receptor: Only the TCR beta chain was sequenced and analyzed. Peripheral blood alone was examined, since thyroid tissue, which constituted the primary lesion, could not be accessed. More public clonotypes were shared among persistent patients (about 2,800) than among newly diagnosed patients (roughly 1,000). Compared with newly diagnosed patients, patients with persistent Graves' disease had lower TCR Shannon entropy and fewer highly expanded clones, which suggests clonal expansion. As a limitation, the authors acknowledged that the small sample size may reduce accuracy.

What this sample's time point label stands for: newly diagnosed GD, antithyroid drugs for less than 3 months. RNA was extracted from PBMCs in TRIzol for both TCR sequencing and RNA sequencing. The diagnosis of Graves' disease followed American Thyroid Association guidelines. Recruitment of patients was carried out at an endocrinology department in Xi'an, China. Each patient gave roughly 8.4 milliliters of peripheral blood, collected in an EDTA anticoagulant tube. Ficoll Paque Plus density gradient separation was used to isolate PBMCs, and no further T cell sorting was done. An Agilent 2100 Bioanalyzer and agarose gel were used to check RNA quality, and a NanoDrop 2000 was used to measure RNA concentration. This clonotype was detected many times. No cognate antigen has been identified for it. Base qualities are not provided; no much larger clone lies one nucleotide away. The library relied on multiplex PCR. Instrument on record: Illumina HiSeq 4000. To build TCR beta libraries, CDR3 regions were amplified by Arm-PCR using iRepertoire HTBI primers. Gel purification was performed on PCR products prior to sequencing. The study's processing was this. Gene usage analysis of CDR3 amino acid clonotypes relied on the roughly 64 TRBV and 12 to 15 TRBJ segments identified across samples. Filtered high-quality paired reads were merged into contigs using COPE and FqMerger. BLAST was used to align contigs to IMGT TRBV, TRBD and TRBJ reference genes, with CDR3 defined following IMGT. Highly expanded clones were defined as clonotypes with a frequency above 0.1%. Repertoire diversity was measured by Shannon entropy, and V-J evenness by the Gini coefficient. Clonotypes shared by more than one individual were considered public. Starting from the raw public reads, TCRdb applied fastp trimming at Q25, assembled clones with MiXCR and retained in-frame beta chains. When rows share a CDR3 protein, they turn into one entry using the most common DNA and genes. Clone size and V and J calls follow TCRdb, not the original study. Across this sample there are 450,000 to 700,000 distinct CDR3 sequences, with less than 15% seen only once. Roughly 10% of the sample is held by the ten biggest clonotypes.

The same data also contributed to another study, on T cells in Graves' hyperthyroidism and ophthalmopathy. The other study reports the following: A patient counted as having stable Graves' hyperthyroidism if no progression to ophthalmopathy occurred over 18 months of follow-up. Hyperthyroidism patients were aged 18 to 65 years and newly diagnosed, with disease duration of less than 2 months. The study excluded patients with uncontrolled infections, other autoimmune diseases, pregnancy or lactation. Diagnoses relied on clinical symptoms, serum thyroxine and TRAb, thyroid ultrasound and orbital computed tomography. A first-round RT-PCR of the TCR CDR3 used the HTBI primer set with the Qiagen OneStep RT-PCR kit. Most expanded thyroid clonotypes (frequency above 0.001) were also found in blood, which suggests that blood repertoires may mirror thyroid immune responses. A 13 V-J signature model separated ophthalmopathy from stable hyperthyroidism, with roughly 88% sensitivity and just under 84% specificity in cross-validation and 80%/75% in testing. In validation, progression to ophthalmopathy was predicted by the model with around 70% sensitivity and roughly 76% specificity, a median of approximately 6.5 months before onset. To identify distinguishing TCR V-J signatures, a discovery cohort of 90 to 100 patients was used, comprising 40 to 45 with Graves' ophthalmopathy and roughly 60 with stable Graves' hyperthyroidism. An independent validation cohort of around 20 hyperthyroidism patients and about 15 patients who later progressed to ophthalmopathy tested prospective prediction of ophthalmopathy. For training and testing, the 80 to 100 patients in the discovery cohort were randomly divided in a 7:3 ratio. The study also compared thyroid tissue and blood T-cell repertoires from five or six Graves' hyperthyroidism patients. Once sampling was done, hyperthyroidism patients were given methimazole at a starting dose of 30 mg daily, whereas ophthalmopathy patients were given high-dose intravenous methylprednisolone. Libraries were constructed in a second round of multiplex PCR, after which size selection and purification were carried out. Paired-end sequencing of the libraries was performed with 100 bp reads on an Illumina HiSeq2000. SOAPnuke was used to process the raw data, throwing out any read that contained adapters or uncalled bases, had a mean Phred below 15, or lacked an exact constant-primer or identifier match. COPE v1.2.5 was used to merge the high-quality paired reads, and each unique nucleotide sequence was defined as a clonotype. MiTCR v1.1 was used to align clonotypes to the IMGT TRBV, TRBD and TRBJ reference segments. The analysis was restricted to V-J combinations with a frequency above 0.0001, which together covered about 99% of the repertoires. A TCS score was defined as the ratio of F50 (clonal expansion) to E x V (chaos), with BLOSUM62-based TCRdist applied between CDR3 peptides within each V-J. Welch's t-statistics and random forest reduced around 550 V-J features to 10 to 15, which were used in a naive Bayes classifier (R e1071). Sample size was not statistically predetermined, and blinding of investigators to group allocation was not performed. TCR Vbeta CDR3 sequencing of 135 peripheral blood samples (under 45 ophthalmopathy, about 75 hyperthyroidism and approximately 17 progressor patients) is reported in the paper.

The sample consisted of peripheral blood mononuclear cells (PBMCs), taken at new diagnosis, from a patient treated with antithyroid drugs. The clonotype originates from a man younger than 45 with Graves disease. Donor details come from another sample of the same person, matched by shared clones.

CDR3 sequence: CAIREAGGRYEQYF. In nucleotides, the sequence is TGTGCCATCAGGGAAGCGGGAGGGCGTTACGAGCAGTACTTC. The receptor chain draws on TRBV10-3 and TRBJ2-7, with 10 junctional bases fitting TRBD2. In the germline V gene, CDR1 corresponds to ENHRY and CDR2 to SYGVKD. Taken from cysteine to phenylalanine, the CDR3 has 14 residues. CDR3 DNA only is kept here, 42 bases in frame from base 1. The junction shows trimming of 6 bases on V and 4 bases on J, and the gene matches do not reach 6 bases of it.